What follows describes a single T cell receptor beta chain. A much bigger clone sits one base away, suggesting this may be a read error. TCRdb called the 5' RACE reads again in MiXCR, with one record for every CDR3 protein. Of approximately 50,000 distinct CDR3 sequences listed, 7.5% to 10% are singletons. This entry comes from a study of early T cells in non-severe SARS-CoV-2 infection. Trimming shortened V by 7 bases and J by 3 bases, and 10 bases separated the two germline ends. The germline V gene encodes CDR1 SQVTM and CDR2 ANQGSEA. This CDR3 spans 11 amino acids. The receptor was derived from an adult who was a healthcare worker with PCR-confirmed SARS-CoV-2 infection or an uninfected control (not recorded which). Sample: whole blood. The chain links TRBV29-1 to TRBJ2-7; D remains unclear. The chain's CDR3 is CSAGRNYEQYF. Here the CDR3 DNA reads TGCAGCGCCGGACGGAACTACGAGCAGTACTTC.